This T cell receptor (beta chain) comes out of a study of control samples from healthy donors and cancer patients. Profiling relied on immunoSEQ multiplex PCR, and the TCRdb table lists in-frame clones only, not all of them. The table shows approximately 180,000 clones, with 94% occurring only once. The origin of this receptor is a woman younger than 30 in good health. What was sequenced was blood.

CDR3 residues: CASSPWGLAGADNTGELFF. The CDR3 DNA is TGTGCCAGCAGCCCCTGGGGACTAGCGGGAGCCGATAACACCGGGGAGCTGTTTTTT. This rearrangement joins TRBV9 to TRBJ2-2; 14 bases are shared with TRBD2. J was trimmed by 2 bases and V by 4 bases; bases with no gene match: 10. Germline V gives CDR1 SGDLS, CDR2 YYNGEE. The CDR3 runs 19 residues.